One sample yielded the 24 T cell receptor beta chains listed below, sequenced in a study of PD-1 blockade in classical Hodgkin lymphoma. The table came from immunoSEQ multiplex PCR; TCRdb's copy has only in-frame clones and leaves some out. In the table there are about 86,000 clones, roughly 89% of which are singletons. In every patient, relapse followed autologous stem cell transplantation, while exposure to brentuximab vedotin differed. The specimen was peripheral blood mononuclear cells (PBMCs), collected before the second cycle of nivolumab. The receptors were gathered from a human donor with classical Hodgkin lymphoma.

This chain links TRBV5-8 with TRBJ2-1; D remains ambiguous. This CDR3 comprises 11 residues. Trimming pared 6 bases from V and 9 bases from J, leaving 10 bases between. Germline CDR1 and CDR2: SGHTS and YDEGEE. CDR3 in DNA: TGTGCCAGCACCTGGGTGGGTGAGCAGTTCTTC. This gives the protein CASTWVGEQFF.

For this clone: Mismatch with germline at one junction end may stem from a read error. Other DNA sequences from this sample encode an identical CDR3 as well. The V call is TRBV4-1, the J call TRBJ2-6; D is possibly TRBD1 or TRBD2 (5 bases each). This CDR3 has 15 amino acids. Per the germline V gene, CDR1 is MGHRA and CDR2 is YSYEKL. The CDR3 DNA sequence: TGTGCCAGCAGCCAATATTTTGGGACGGCCAACGTCCTGACTTTC. This gives the protein CASSQYFGTANVLTF.

The chain links TRBV7-6 to TRBJ2-7; maybe TRBD2 (6 bases). The CDR3 has 13 amino acids. Germline CDR1 and CDR2: SGHVS and FNYEAQ. The V end was cut by 6 bases, the J end by 5 bases, with 14 bases between. CDR3 sequence: CASSRTNYHEQYF. The CDR3 region has the DNA TGTGCCAGCAGTCGGACTAACTACCACGAGCAGTACTTC. The variable domain in full, with the rest retrieved from reference TRBV7-6 and TRBJ2-7, is GAGVSQSPRYKVTKRGQDVALRCDPISGHVSLYWYRQALGQGPEFLTYFNYEAQQDKSGLPNDRFSAERPEGSISTLTIQRTEQRDSAMYRCASSRTNYHEQYFGPGTRLTVT.

CDR3 sequence: CATVVMGGLREETQYF. The CDR3 nucleotides read TGCGCCACCGTCGTAATGGGGGGGCTTCGGGAAGAGACCCAGTACTTC. The V and J genes are TRBV4-1 and TRBJ2-5; TRBD2 is a possible D gene (7 bases). The CDR3 length is 16 residues. The V gene lost 10 bases and the J gene lost 3 bases, with 24 bases spanning the gap. Germline lookup yields CDR1 MGHRA and CDR2 YSYEKL.

V is TRBV6-5 and J is TRBJ1-2; 7 bases align to TRBD1. CDR3 length equals 15 residues. The germline gives CDR1 MNHEY, CDR2 SVGAGI. J lost 6 bases, V lost 6 bases, and 13 bases had no gene match. CDR3 sequence: CASSQLIQGLNGYTF. CDR3 bases: TGTGCCAGCAGCCAACTTATACAGGGGTTGAATGGCTACACCTTC.

The CDR3 protein is CASSLEAGTGAYEQYF. CDR3 in DNA: TGCGCCAGCAGCTTGGAGGCCGGGACAGGGGCCTACGAGCAGTACTTC. The chain carries TRBV5-1 and TRBJ2-7; 10 bases align to TRBD1. Losses at the gene ends were 0 bases for V and 2 bases for J; bases not matched to a gene: 5. This CDR3 has 16 amino acids. Germline V gives CDR1 SGHRS, CDR2 YFSETQ.

J is TRBJ2-2 and V is TRBV4-1, with a weak D call TRBD2 (6 bases). Germline-derived CDR1 and CDR2 are MGHRA and YSYEKL. V lost 3 bases and J 0 bases, leaving 11 bases between the germline ends. The CDR3 extends over 16 amino acids. The CDR3 DNA sequence: TGCGCCAGCAGCCAGACCGGGAGCTCGAACACCGGGGAGCTGTTTTTT. Translation gives CASSQTGSSNTGELFF.

The rearrangement joins TRBV11-2 to TRBJ2-7; D is undetermined. The V gene lost 3 bases and the J gene lost 2 bases, with 8 bases spanning the gap. The CDR3 runs 13 residues. The germline V gene has CDR1 SGHAT and CDR2 FQNNGV. CDR3 protein: CASSFYSTYEQYF. DNA for the CDR3: TGTGCCAGCAGCTTTTACAGCACCTACGAGCAGTACTTC.

This chain connects TRBV4-1 to TRBJ2-4; D perhaps matches TRBD1 (6 bases). V dropped 2 bases and J dropped 7 bases, with 21 bases sitting between them. The germline V gene has CDR1 MGHRA and CDR2 YSYEKL. The CDR3 spans 17 residues. The CDR3 DNA is TGCGCCAGCAGCCAACAAACCACGGGACAAGCGGCGAACATTCAGTACTTC. It encodes CASSQQTTGQAANIQYF.

V is TRBV4-2 and J is TRBJ2-5; weak D call: TRBD1 (6 bases). With 0 bases removed from V and 4 bases from J, the gap between germline ends came to 9 bases. Germline CDR1 LGHNA, CDR2 YNFKEQ. The CDR3 has 14 amino acids. The chain's CDR3 is CASSQEGRGETQYF. The CDR3 DNA follows: TGTGCCAGCAGCCAAGAAGGCAGGGGAGAGACCCAGTACTTC.

The chain couples TRBV7-8 to TRBJ2-7, with D possibly being TRBD1 (6 bases). This CDR3 is built from 16 residues. The germline V gene has CDR1 SGHVS and CDR2 FQNEAQ. V lost 2 bases and J 0 bases, leaving 14 bases between the germline ends. For the CDR3, the DNA is TGTGCCAGCAGCTTATCTTCGACAGGTAACTCCTACGAGCAGTACTTC. As protein: CASSLSSTGNSYEQYF.

The chain links TRBV10-3 to TRBJ2-2; a weak D match, TRBD1 (5 bases). Trimming took off 0 bases at V and 1 base at J, with 18 bases between the two ends. The CDR3 is made up of 19 amino acids. CDR1 and CDR2 (germline): ENHRY, SYGVKD. CDR3 amino acids: CAISESALNRLMNTGELFF. The CDR3 DNA reads TGTGCCATCAGTGAGTCCGCCCTGAACAGGTTGATGAACACCGGGGAGCTGTTTTTT.

The gene calls are TRBV4-1 and TRBJ1-5; TRBD1 aligns across 11 bases. V dropped 0 bases and J dropped 5; count of bases not matched to a gene: 6. The CDR3 length is 17 residues. Germline V lookup: CDR1 MGHRA, CDR2 YSYEKL. The CDR3 here is CASSQELGQGAHQPQHF. The CDR3 region has the DNA TGCGCCAGCAGCCAAGAGCTAGGACAGGGGGCCCATCAGCCCCAGCATTTT.

This CDR3 reads CASSSDNEQYF. Written as DNA, the CDR3 is TGTGCCAGCAGTTCCGACAACGAGCAGTACTTC. J is TRBJ2-7 and V is TRBV28; no definite D call. CDR1 is MDHEN and CDR2 is SYDVKM in the germline V gene. Trimming removed 4 bases at V and 5 bases at J, with 6 bases between. The CDR3 consists of 11 residues.

CDR3: CASSLSEGETQYF. CDR3 coding DNA: TGTGCCAGCAGCTTATCGGAAGGGGAGACCCAGTACTTC. The V and J genes are TRBV7-9 and TRBJ2-5; no firm D call. This CDR3 has 13 residues. CDR1 and CDR2 from the germline V gene are SEHNR and FQNEAQ (reference sequence). Between the trimmed V and J ends, which lost 2 bases and 5 bases, there was a span of 9 bases.

The CDR3 DNA sequence: TGTGCCAGCAGCCGGGACACGAACAATGAGCAGTTCTTC. Translated: CASSRDTNNEQFF. The J gene is TRBJ2-1, the V gene TRBV5-8, with TRBD1 as a possible D gene (6 bases). CDR1 is SGHTS and CDR2 is YDEGEE in the germline V gene. The CDR3 totals 13 residues. The V gene lost 4 bases and the J gene lost 5 bases, with 10 bases spanning the gap.

This chain connects TRBV6-5 to TRBJ1-5; perhaps TRBD1 as D (5 bases). The CDR3 extends over 14 amino acids. V gave up 2 bases and J gave up 4 bases, with 9 bases separating them. Germline CDR1 MNHEY, CDR2 SVGAGI. This CDR3 is CASSYRGDNQPQHF. The DNA for the CDR3 is TGTGCCAGCAGTTACCGGGGGGATAATCAGCCCCAGCATTTT.

This clone was detected many times. This rearrangement joins TRBV6-5 to TRBJ1-4, with D perhaps matching TRBD1 (5 bases). Looked up from germline, CDR1 is MNHEY and CDR2 is SVGAGI. With 8 bases removed from V and 2 bases from J, the gap between germline ends came to 15 bases. This CDR3 contains 15 residues. For the CDR3, the DNA is TGTGCCAGCGGGGACGATTATCCGACTAATGAAAAACTGTTTTTT. It encodes CASGDDYPTNEKLFF.

J is TRBJ1-1 and V is TRBV7-9, with D possibly TRBD1 on 6 matching bases. Germline values: CDR1 SEHNR, CDR2 FQNEAQ (reference sequence). Trimming took off 1 base at V and 7 bases at J, with 10 bases between the two ends. CDR3 length: 13 residues. The CDR3 DNA is TGTGCCAGCAGCTTAGTAGGGGGACTTGAAGCTTTCTTT. Translating it yields CASSLVGGLEAFF.

This clone was detected once. This rearrangement joins TRBV11-2 to TRBJ2-7; D is tentatively TRBD1 or TRBD2 (6 bases each). The V end lost 5 bases, the J end lost 2 bases, and 28 bases lay between the germline ends. Germline V lookup: CDR1 SGHAT, CDR2 FQNNGV. The CDR3 has 19 amino acids. CDR3 DNA sequence: TGTGCCAGCAGCCAAGCCTGGGGGGCGCCCCCCCTTTATCCCTACGAGCAGTACTTC. It specifies CASSQAWGAPPLYPYEQYF.

In this sample, this clone turned up a few times. The V and J genes are TRBV7-9 and TRBJ1-2, with 9 positions matching TRBD1. The CDR3 extends over 14 amino acids. CDR1 SEHNR and CDR2 FQNEAQ come from the germline V gene (reference sequence). V lost 6 bases and J lost 3; bases outside the gene matches: 5. CDR3: CASREGQGDYGYTF. As DNA, the CDR3 is TGTGCCAGCAGGGAGGGACAGGGAGACTATGGCTACACCTTC. The full variable domain, with the rest looked up from reference TRBV7-9 and TRBJ1-2, is DTGVSQNPRHKITKRGQNVTFRCDPISEHNRLYWYRQTLGQGPEFLTYFQNEAQLEKSRLLSDRFSAERPKGSFSTLEIQRTEQGDSAMYLCASREGQGDYGYTFGSGTRLTVV.

This chain connects TRBV4-2 to TRBJ2-7, with 7 bases aligning to TRBD1. The CDR3 runs to 14 residues. Germline V lookup: CDR1 LGHNA, CDR2 YNFKEQ. J gave up 5 bases and V 4 bases, and 8 bases lay outside the gene matches. CDR3 nucleotide sequence: TGTGCCAGCAGCCCCGACAGGGACGGTGACGAGCAGTACTTC. The encoded protein is CASSPDRDGDEQYF.

The chain's CDR3 is CASSQVETPKTQYF. The CDR3 coding sequence is TGTGCCAGCAGCCAAGTCGAAACACCTAAGACCCAGTACTTC. This rearrangement joins TRBV4-2 to TRBJ2-5; no firm D call. V shed 1 base and J shed 6 bases, with 12 bases lying between them. Germline lookup yields CDR1 LGHNA and CDR2 YNFKEQ. CDR3 length equals 14 residues.

The gene calls are TRBV7-2 and TRBJ1-2, with D hard to call. The CDR3 runs 14 residues. Trimming removed 2 bases at V and 0 bases at J, with 7 bases between. Germline CDR1 SGHTA, CDR2 FQGNSA. As DNA, the CDR3 is TGTGCCAGCAGCTTATCCGGAGCTAACTATGGCTACACCTTC. It is translated as CASSLSGANYGYTF. The entire variable domain, with the rest obtained from reference TRBV7-2 and TRBJ1-2, is as follows: GAGVSQSPSNKVTEKGKDVELRCDPISGHTALYWYRQSLGQGLEFLIYFQGNSAPDKSGLPSDRFSAERTGGSVSTLTIQRTQQEDSAVYLCASSLSGANYGYTFGSGTRLTVV.